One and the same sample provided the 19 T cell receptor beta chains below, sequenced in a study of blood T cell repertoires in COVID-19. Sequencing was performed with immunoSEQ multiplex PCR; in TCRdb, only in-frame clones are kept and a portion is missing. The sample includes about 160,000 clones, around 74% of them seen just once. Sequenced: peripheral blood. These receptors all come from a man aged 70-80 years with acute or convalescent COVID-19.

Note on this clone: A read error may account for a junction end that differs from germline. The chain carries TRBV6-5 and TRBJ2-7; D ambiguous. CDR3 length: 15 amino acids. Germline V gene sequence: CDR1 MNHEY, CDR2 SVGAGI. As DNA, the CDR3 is TGTGCCAGCAGTTACTCTTCTAATGGGCTACCACCTCTTTATTTC. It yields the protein CASSYSSNGLPPLYF.

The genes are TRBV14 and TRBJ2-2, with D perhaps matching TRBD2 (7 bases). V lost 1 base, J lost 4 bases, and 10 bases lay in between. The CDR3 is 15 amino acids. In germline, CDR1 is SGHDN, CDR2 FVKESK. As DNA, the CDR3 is TGTGCCAGCAGCCAAGTGGGGGGGCCCACCGGGGAGCTGTTTTTT. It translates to CASSQVGGPTGELFF.

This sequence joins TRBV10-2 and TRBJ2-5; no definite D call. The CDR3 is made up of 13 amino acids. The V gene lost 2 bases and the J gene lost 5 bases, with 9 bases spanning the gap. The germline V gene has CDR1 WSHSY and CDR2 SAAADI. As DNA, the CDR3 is TGCGCCAGCAGTGAGGTTAGCCGGGAGACCCAGTACTTC. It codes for CASSEVSRETQYF.

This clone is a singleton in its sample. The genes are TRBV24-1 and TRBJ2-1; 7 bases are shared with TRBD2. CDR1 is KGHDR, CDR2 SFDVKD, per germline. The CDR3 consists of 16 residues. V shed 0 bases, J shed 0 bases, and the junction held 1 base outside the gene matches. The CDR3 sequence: CATSDLRGSSYNEQFF. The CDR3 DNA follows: TGTGCCACCAGTGATTTGCGCGGGAGCTCCTACAATGAGCAGTTCTTC.

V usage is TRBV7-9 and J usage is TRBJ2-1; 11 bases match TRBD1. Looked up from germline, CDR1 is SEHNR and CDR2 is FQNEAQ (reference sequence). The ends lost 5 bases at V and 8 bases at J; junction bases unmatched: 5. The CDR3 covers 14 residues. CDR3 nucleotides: TGTGCCAGCAGCATCCGGGACAGGGGGGATGAGCAGTTCTTC. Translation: CASSIRDRGDEQFF.

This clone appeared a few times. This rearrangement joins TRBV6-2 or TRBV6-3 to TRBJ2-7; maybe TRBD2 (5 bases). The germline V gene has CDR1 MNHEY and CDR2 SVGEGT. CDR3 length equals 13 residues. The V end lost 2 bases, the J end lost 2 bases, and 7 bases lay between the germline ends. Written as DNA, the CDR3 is TGTGCCAGCAGTTACACGGGGACCTACGAGCAGTACTTC. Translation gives CASSYTGTYEQYF.

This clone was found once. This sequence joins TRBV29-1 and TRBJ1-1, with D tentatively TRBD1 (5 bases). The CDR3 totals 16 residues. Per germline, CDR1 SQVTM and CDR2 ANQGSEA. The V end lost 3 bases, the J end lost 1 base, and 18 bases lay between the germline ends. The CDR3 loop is CSVEAGRMVRNTEAFF. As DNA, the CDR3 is TGCAGCGTTGAGGCGGGACGGATGGTTAGGAACACTGAAGCTTTCTTT.

The CDR3 DNA follows: TGTGCCATCAGCGCCAGGGGGGTGGGCAATGAGCAGTTCTTC. Encoded protein: CAISARGVGNEQFF. V is TRBV10-3 and J is TRBJ2-1; D possibly corresponds to TRBD1 (7 bases). This CDR3 region has 14 residues. V was trimmed by 6 bases and J by 6 bases, leaving 15 bases between them. Germline V gene data show CDR1 as ENHRY and CDR2 as SYGVKD.

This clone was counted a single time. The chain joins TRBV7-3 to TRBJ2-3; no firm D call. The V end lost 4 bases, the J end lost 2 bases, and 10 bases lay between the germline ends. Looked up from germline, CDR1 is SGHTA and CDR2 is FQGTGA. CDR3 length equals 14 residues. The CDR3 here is CASSSRSITDTQYF. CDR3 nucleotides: TGTGCCAGCAGCTCCAGGTCTATCACAGATACGCAGTATTTT.

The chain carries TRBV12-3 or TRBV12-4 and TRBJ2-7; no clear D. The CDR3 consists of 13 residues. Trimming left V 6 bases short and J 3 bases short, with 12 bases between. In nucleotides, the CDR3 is TGTGCCAGCAGCCCACAGCTTTTCTACGAGCAGTACTTC. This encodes CASSPQLFYEQYF.

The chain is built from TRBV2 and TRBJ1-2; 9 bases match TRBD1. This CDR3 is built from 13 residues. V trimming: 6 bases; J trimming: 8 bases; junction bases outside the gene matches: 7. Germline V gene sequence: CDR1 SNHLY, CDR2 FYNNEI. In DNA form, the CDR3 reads TGTGCCAGCAGCTACAGGGGGCAGGAAGGCTACACCTTC. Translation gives CASSYRGQEGYTF.

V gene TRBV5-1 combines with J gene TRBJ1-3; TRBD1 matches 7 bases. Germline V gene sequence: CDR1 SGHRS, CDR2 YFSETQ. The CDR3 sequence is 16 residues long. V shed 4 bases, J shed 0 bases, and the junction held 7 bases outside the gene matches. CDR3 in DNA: TGCGCCAGCAGCAGCCGACAGGGAGGCTCTGGAAACACCATATATTTT. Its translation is CASSSRQGGSGNTIYF.

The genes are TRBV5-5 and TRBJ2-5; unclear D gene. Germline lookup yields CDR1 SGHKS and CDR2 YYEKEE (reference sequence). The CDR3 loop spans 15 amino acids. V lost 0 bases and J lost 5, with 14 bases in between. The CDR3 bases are TGTGCCAGCAGCTTGGCAGGATACCGTAAGGAGACCCAGTACTTC. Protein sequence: CASSLAGYRKETQYF.

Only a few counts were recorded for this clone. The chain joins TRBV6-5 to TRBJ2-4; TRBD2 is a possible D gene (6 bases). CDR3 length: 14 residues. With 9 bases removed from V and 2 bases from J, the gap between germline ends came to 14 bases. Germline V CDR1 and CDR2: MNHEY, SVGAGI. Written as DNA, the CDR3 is TGTGCCAGTACTGGGGGAGGTTCCAAAAACATTCAGTACTTC. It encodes CASTGGGSKNIQYF.

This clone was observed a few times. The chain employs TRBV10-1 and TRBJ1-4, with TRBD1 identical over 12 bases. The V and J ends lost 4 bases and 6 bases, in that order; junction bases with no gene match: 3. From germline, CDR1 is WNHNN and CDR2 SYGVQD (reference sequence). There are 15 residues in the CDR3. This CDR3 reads CASSGGDRGHEKLFF. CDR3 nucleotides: TGCGCCAGCAGTGGCGGGGACAGGGGGCATGAAAAACTGTTTTTT.

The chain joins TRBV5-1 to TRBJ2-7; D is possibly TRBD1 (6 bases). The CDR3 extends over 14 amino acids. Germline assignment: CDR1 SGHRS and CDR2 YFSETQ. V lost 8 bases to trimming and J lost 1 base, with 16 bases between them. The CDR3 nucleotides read TGCGCCAGTTACCGGGACAACTTTTCCTACGAGCAGTACTTC. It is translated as CASYRDNFSYEQYF.

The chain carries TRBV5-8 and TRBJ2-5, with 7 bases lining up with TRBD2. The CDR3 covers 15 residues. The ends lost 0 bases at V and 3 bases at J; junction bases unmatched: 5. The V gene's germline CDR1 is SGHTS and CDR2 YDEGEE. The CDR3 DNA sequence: TGTGCCAGCAGCTTGGGTCGGCTAGCGGAAGAGACCCAGTACTTC. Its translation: CASSLGRLAEETQYF.

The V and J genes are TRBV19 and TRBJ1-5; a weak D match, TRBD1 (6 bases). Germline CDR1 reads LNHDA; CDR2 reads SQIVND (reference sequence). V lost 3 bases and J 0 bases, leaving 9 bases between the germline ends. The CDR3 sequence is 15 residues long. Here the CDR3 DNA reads TGTGCCAGTAGTATGCGGACAGATAGCAATCAGCCCCAGCATTTT. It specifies CASSMRTDSNQPQHF.

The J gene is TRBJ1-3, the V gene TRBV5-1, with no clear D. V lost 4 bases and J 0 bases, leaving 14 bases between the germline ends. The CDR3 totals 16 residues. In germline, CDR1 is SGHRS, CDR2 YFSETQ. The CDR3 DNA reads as TGCGCCAGCAGCCCCCTCGCGAAGAACTCTGGAAACACCATATATTTT. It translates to CASSPLAKNSGNTIYF.